This T cell receptor beta chain comes out of a study of neurological immune-mediated disorders (dated by TCRdb to between 2018 and 2020). With respect to the entire study: Among the approximately 35 multiple sclerosis patients, approximately 30 had relapsing-remitting MS and 3 had secondary progressive MS. The study compared peripheral blood TCR-beta repertoires of HTLV-I-associated myelopathy (HAM/TSP) patients, multiple sclerosis patients and healthy controls using UMI-based sequencing. The roughly 100 TCR-beta libraries covered PBMC samples along with longitudinal samples, technical triplicates, and paired sorted CD4+ and CD8+ T-cell subsets. Of the 68 subjects in the cohort, about 14 were HAM/TSP patients, about 35 were multiple sclerosis patients, and 20 were healthy controls.

V loses 3 bases of germline sequence and J loses 6 bases, and the interval between the two ends is 8 bases. From the cysteine through the phenylalanine, the CDR3 covers 12 amino acids. The only DNA kept is the CDR3, 36 bases in frame from the first base. CDR1 and CDR2, per the germline V gene (reference sequence), are SEHNR and FQNEAQ. cDNA synthesis used template-switch 5'RACE with a primer carrying a 10-nucleotide random unique molecular identifier tagging each TCR transcript. Each sequencing run produced over 160 million TCR-beta sequences covering 15-18 subjects. The RNeasy kit was used for extraction of total RNA. Using the KAPA Real-time Library Amplification kit, TCR-beta VDJ regions were amplified with primers for the TCR constant region and the 5'RACE anchor. A first PCR added sample indexes and Illumina adaptors, after which a second PCR increased the library yield. After purification with Ampure beads, the TCR product of roughly 650 bp was size-selected on a 2% E-gel SizeSelection system. Before pooling, library quality was assessed on a Bioanalyzer, concentration was determined with Qubit, and library quantification was performed with the Kapa Library Quantification kit. Libraries were sequenced paired-end 2 x 150 bp on an Illumina HiSeq 2500. To increase sequence diversity, about 23-32% phiX was spiked into each library pool. As for the original processing: The quality-filtered reads were processed with the UMI-based MiGEC pipeline, whose error correction step removed more than 80% of the raw TCR sequences. VDJ genes were aligned to IMGT germline references, and each clonotype was defined by a unique CDR3 amino acid sequence together with V-J genes. Clonal expansion, Shannon diversity and CDR3 relatedness (CalcPairwiseDistances, ClusterSamples) were evaluated with VDJtools, and phylogenetic trees were built with CLCbio workbench. A clone was classed as expanded if it had 8 or more unique UMIs, a cutoff based on coefficient-of-variation modelling across technical triplicates. In TCRdb, the public reads were trimmed at Q25 with fastp and aligned with MiXCR, with productive beta chains retained. Rows are combined by CDR3 protein, so each entry shows the most common genes and DNA. TCRdb, not the authors, supplied the V and J calls. The sample table holds tens of thousands of distinct CDR3 sequences, of which under 5% were seen once. The ten largest clones capture about 2.4% of the sample.

Unsorted PBMC libraries were generated from 2 million PBMCs stored in RNAlater at -80 °C until RNA extraction. Multiple sclerosis patients were enrolled in a US clinical protocol under which disease progression was evaluated by magnetic resonance imaging. Peripheral blood underwent Ficoll-Hypaque density gradient centrifugation to isolate PBMCs, which were then cryopreserved in liquid nitrogen. This clonotype was picked up many times. Its target antigen remains unknown. Within one base of it there is no much larger clone, and no base qualities were kept. The paper as a whole reports these results and caveats: No clinical or MRI features were associated with the MS cluster, and the authors said that larger cohorts are needed. No identical CDR3 amino acid sequences were shared among expanded clones across subjects, suggesting private TCR-beta repertoires in all groups. The highest TCR clonal expansion was observed in HAM/TSP patients, whereas the lowest was observed in MS patients, even when compared with healthy controls. In phylogenetic analysis, the repertoires of 18 of 34 MS patients grouped into a cluster of related CDR3 sequences, which suggests a possible signature at the repertoire level.

The sequence came from a man aged 50-59 years with multiple sclerosis. Sequencing used PBMCs. Rearrangement joined TRBV7-9 to TRBJ1-1; there is no confident call for the D gene. The DNA reads as follows: TGTGCCAGCAGCTTCCGGGTCTCTGAAGCTTTCTTT. It translates to CASSFRVSEAFF.